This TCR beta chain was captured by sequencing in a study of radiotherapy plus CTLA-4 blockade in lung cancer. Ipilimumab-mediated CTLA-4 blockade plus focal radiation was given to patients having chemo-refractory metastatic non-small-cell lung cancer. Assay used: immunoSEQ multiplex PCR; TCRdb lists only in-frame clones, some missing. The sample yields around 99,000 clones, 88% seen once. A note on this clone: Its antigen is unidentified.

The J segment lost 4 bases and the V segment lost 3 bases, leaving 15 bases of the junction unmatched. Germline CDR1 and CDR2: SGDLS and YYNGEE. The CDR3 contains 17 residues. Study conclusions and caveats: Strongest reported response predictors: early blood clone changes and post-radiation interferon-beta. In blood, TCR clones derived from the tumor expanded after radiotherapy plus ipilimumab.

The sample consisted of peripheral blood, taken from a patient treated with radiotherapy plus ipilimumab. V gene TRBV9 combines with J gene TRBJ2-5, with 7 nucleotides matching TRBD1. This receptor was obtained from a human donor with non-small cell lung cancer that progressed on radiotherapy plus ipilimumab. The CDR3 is CASSASGYRTGRETQYF. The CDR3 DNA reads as TGTGCCAGCAGCGCGTCCGGTTACCGGACAGGAAGAGAGACCCAGTACTTC.